This T cell receptor (beta chain) was documented in a study of blood T cell repertoires in COVID-19. TCRdb's copy holds only in-frame clones and misses some; the assay was immunoSEQ multiplex PCR. This table has 65,000 to 70,000 clones, around 80% appearing once. This clone was observed a single time. This CDR3 comprises 16 residues. V dropped 0 bases and J dropped 6 bases, with 19 bases sitting between them. Germline assignment: CDR1 GTSNPN and CDR2 SVGIG (reference sequence). This sequence was found in a human donor in a cohort sampled during active COVID-19. The chain recombines TRBV30 with TRBJ2-3, with TRBD1 as a possible D gene (6 bases). Source material: peripheral blood. For the CDR3, the DNA is TGTGCCTGGAGTGTACCAGGGGCAGGGTCCCGGGATACGCAGTATTTT. Translated, it gives CAWSVPGAGSRDTQYF.